The 20 T cell receptor beta chains below were found in one sample sequenced in a study of blood T cell repertoires in COVID-19. Libraries were prepared by immunoSEQ multiplex PCR; TCRdb keeps only in-frame clonotypes and omits some of them. The sample includes approximately 100,000 clones, approximately 90% of them seen just once. The sequencing input was peripheral blood. Receptors originate from a man aged 45-65 years with acute or convalescent COVID-19.

This rearrangement joins TRBV4-3 to TRBJ1-4, with 11 bases aligning to TRBD1. V lost 5 bases and J lost 0; bases outside the gene matches: 5. Germline values: CDR1 LGHNA, CDR2 YSLEER. The CDR3 is made up of 17 amino acids. The CDR3 is CASSKPGQGATNEKLFF. In DNA form, the CDR3 reads TGCGCCAGCAGCAAACCGGGACAGGGGGCAACTAATGAAAAACTGTTTTTT.

The chain uses TRBV6-5 and TRBJ1-1; D is ambiguous. This CDR3 is 14 amino acids long. V was shortened by 5 bases and J by 2 bases, with 12 bases between the two germline ends. Germline values: CDR1 MNHEY, CDR2 SVGAGI. The CDR3 sequence is CASSPIAANTEAFF. For the CDR3, the DNA is TGTGCCAGCAGTCCAATCGCGGCTAACACTGAAGCTTTCTTT.

V and J are TRBV24-1 and TRBJ2-1, with TRBD1 matching over 11 bases. The germline V gene has CDR1 KGHDR and CDR2 SFDVKD. Trimming removed 2 bases from V and 5 bases from J; junction bases left unmatched: 4. The CDR3 length is 16 residues. Here the CDR3 DNA reads TGTGCCACCAGTGATTGGGGACAGGGGGAGGACAATGAGCAGTTCTTC. The encoded protein is CATSDWGQGEDNEQFF.

The chain uses TRBV19 and TRBJ1-5; D unresolved. V lost 10 bases, J lost 4 bases, and 17 bases lay in between. The CDR3 is 14 amino acids. Germline V gene data show CDR1 as LNHDA and CDR2 as SQIVND (reference sequence). CDR3 in amino acids: CANPQEDVNQPQHF. The CDR3 coding sequence is TGTGCCAACCCCCAGGAAGACGTAAATCAGCCCCAGCATTTT.

The chain employs TRBV9 and TRBJ2-1, with TRBD2 matching 10 bases. The ends lost 3 bases at V and 6 bases at J; junction bases unmatched: 6. The V gene's germline CDR1 is SGDLS and CDR2 YYNGEE. This CDR3 spans 15 amino acids. The CDR3 loop is CASSAGLAVLNEQFF. CDR3 coding DNA: TGTGCCAGCAGCGCCGGACTAGCGGTTCTCAATGAGCAGTTCTTC.

This clone was recorded only once. The chain is built from TRBV29-1 and TRBJ2-7; 7 bases fit TRBD1. The CDR3 is 13 residues long. CDR1 and CDR2 from the germline V gene are SQVTM and ANQGSEA. After removal of 3 bases from V and 2 bases from J, the junction contained 4 bases not matched to a gene. The CDR3 DNA sequence: TGCAGCGTTGATGGGGACAGCCCCTACGAGCAGTACTTC. This translates into CSVDGDSPYEQYF.

V and J are TRBV19 and TRBJ2-3; 12 bases map to TRBD2. V dropped 5 bases and J dropped 4; count of bases not matched to a gene: 4. Germline assignment: CDR1 LNHDA and CDR2 SQIVND (reference sequence). CDR3 length: 15 amino acids. The CDR3 nucleotides read TGTGCCAGTAGTCGGACTAGCGGGGTTGCAGATACGCAGTATTTT. This codes for CASSRTSGVADTQYF.

V and J are TRBV6-2 or TRBV6-3 and TRBJ1-2, with 7 bases identical to TRBD1. Per germline, CDR1 MNHEY and CDR2 SVGEGT. The CDR3 consists of 17 residues. Trimming took 6 bases from V and 2 from J; bases not matched to a gene: 15. The CDR3: CASSTDYPGQPNYGYTF. The CDR3 DNA follows: TGTGCCAGCAGCACCGATTATCCGGGACAGCCAAACTATGGCTACACCTTC.

This clone has just one count. This chain uses TRBV11-2 with TRBJ1-1; 9 nucleotides match TRBD1. From germline, CDR1 is SGHAT and CDR2 FQNNGV. The CDR3 runs 13 residues. With 9 bases clipped from V and 3 bases from J, the junction kept 5 bases outside the gene matches. CDR3 nucleotides: TGTGCCAGTAAGACAGGGGGACACACTGAAGCTTTCTTT. This encodes CASKTGGHTEAFF. The full variable domain, rest sourced from reference TRBV11-2 and TRBJ1-1, is EAGVAQSPRYKIIEKRQSVAFWCNPISGHATLYWYQQILGQGPKLLIQFQNNGVVDDSQLPKDRFSAERLKGVDSTLKIQPAKLEDSAVYLCASKTGGHTEAFFGQGTRLTVV.

In DNA form, the CDR3 reads TGTGCCAGCAGCTTAGTATCGGTTAGCCCTAACTATGGCTACACCTTC. It is translated as CASSLVSVSPNYGYTF. The V and J genes are TRBV11-2 and TRBJ1-2; no reliable D call. Germline CDR1 reads SGHAT; CDR2 reads FQNNGV. Trimming took off 1 base at V and 0 bases at J, with 12 bases between the two ends. The CDR3 loop spans 16 amino acids.

This chain links TRBV7-9 with TRBJ1-5; a possible D gene is TRBD1 (6 bases). V lost 4 bases and J 3 bases, leaving 13 bases between the germline ends. The V gene's germline CDR1 is SEHNR and CDR2 FQNEAQ (reference sequence). This CDR3 is built from 15 residues. The CDR3 sequence: CASSSDRGSNQPQHF. The CDR3 bases are TGTGCCAGCAGCTCGGACAGAGGATCCAATCAGCCCCAGCATTTT.

The V gene is TRBV3-1 (or the pseudogene TRBV3-2), the J gene TRBJ2-2, with TRBD2 matching over 14 bases. The length of the CDR3 is 17 residues. The J segment lost 5 bases and the V segment lost 3 bases, leaving 5 bases of the junction unmatched. The germline CDR1 and CDR2 sequences are LGHDT and YNNKEL (reference sequence). The CDR3 DNA sequence: TGTGCCAGCAGCCAGGGACTAGCGGGGGCGGGGACCGGGGAGCTGTTTTTT. Translation gives CASSQGLAGAGTGELFF.

As concerns this clone: This specimen includes other DNA sequences encoding the same CDR3. This chain uses TRBV5-1 with TRBJ2-7; weak D call: TRBD2 (7 bases). V shed 4 bases and J shed 4 bases, with 18 bases lying between them. The CDR3 sequence is 15 residues long. Germline CDR1 SGHRS, CDR2 YFSETQ. The CDR3 reads CASSLGGGGTYEQYF. The CDR3 coding sequence is TGCGCCAGCAGCCTCGGAGGCGGGGGCACTTACGAGCAGTACTTC.

This chain links TRBV19 with TRBJ2-2, with D perhaps matching TRBD2 (6 bases). The CDR3 length is 15 residues. Deletions cut 1 base from V and 5 bases from J, with 11 bases between. Germline loops: CDR1 LNHDA, CDR2 SQIVND (reference sequence). The CDR3 sequence: CASSIGGGFTGELFF. The CDR3, as DNA: TGTGCCAGTAGTATAGGCGGAGGGTTTACCGGGGAGCTGTTTTTT.

V and J are TRBV11-3 and TRBJ2-7; D is perhaps TRBD1 (6 bases). The germline V gene encodes CDR1 SGHNT and CDR2 YENEEA. V lost 0 bases and J 5 bases, leaving 14 bases between the germline ends. There are 15 residues in the CDR3. The CDR3 sequence is CASSLDGNRDNEQYF. CDR3 in DNA: TGTGCCAGCAGCTTAGATGGCAACAGGGACAACGAGCAGTACTTC.

The chain joins TRBV2 to TRBJ1-1; 8 bases are a match to TRBD1. The CDR3 has 13 amino acids. Looked up from germline, CDR1 is SNHLY and CDR2 is FYNNEI. With V trimmed by 11 bases and J by 0 bases, 5 bases remained unmatched. CDR3 residues: CAWRQGMNTEAFF. CDR3 sequence (DNA): TGTGCCTGGCGACAGGGGATGAACACTGAAGCTTTCTTT.

The chain employs TRBV28 and TRBJ1-2; no definite D call. From germline, CDR1 is MDHEN and CDR2 SYDVKM. Trimming removed 7 bases from V and 0 bases from J, with 9 bases in between. This CDR3 has 13 amino acids. CDR3 region: CASITGANYGYTF. DNA of the CDR3: TGTGCCAGCATTACTGGAGCTAACTATGGCTACACCTTC.

The chain couples TRBV6-2 or TRBV6-3 to TRBJ1-2, with 7 bases lining up with TRBD1. This CDR3 region has 15 residues. V was clipped by 5 bases and J by 0 bases; unmatched bases: 6. Germline V gene data show CDR1 as MNHEY and CDR2 as SVGEGT. The CDR3 reads CASSKQGRTNYGYTF. The CDR3 bases are TGTGCCAGCAGTAAACAGGGGCGTACTAACTATGGCTACACCTTC.

J is TRBJ2-3 and V is TRBV7-3, with 8 positions matching TRBD2. This CDR3 has 15 residues. Trimming took 1 base from V and 3 from J; bases not matched to a gene: 3. The germline V gene has CDR1 SGHTA and CDR2 FQGTGA. CDR3: CASSLSGGRTDTQYF. The CDR3 nucleotides are TGTGCCAGCAGCTTAAGCGGGGGGAGGACAGATACGCAGTATTTT.

The genes are TRBV19 and TRBJ2-2, with unresolved D. Germline V lookup: CDR1 LNHDA, CDR2 SQIVND (reference sequence). Trimming stripped 2 bases from V and 6 bases from J, with 7 bases between. The CDR3 covers 13 residues. This CDR3 reads CASSISQPGELFF. The CDR3 DNA sequence: TGTGCCAGTAGTATATCACAGCCCGGGGAGCTGTTTTTT.